The text below deals with one T cell receptor beta chain. The antigen this receptor binds is unknown. Base qualities were left out, and no much larger clone turns up one base away. The sample is drawn from a study of blood T cells in healthy people across ages (dated by TCRdb to the mid-2010s). About the study as a whole: In model experiments, template switching captured about one uniquely barcoded TCR beta cDNA molecule for every two T cells. The study measured age-related changes in TCR beta repertoire diversity using deep sequencing normalized with unique cDNA molecular identifiers. The donors were split into four age groups: young (average 16 years), middle-aged (around 40), aged (more than 60) and long-lived (more than 80). To avoid experimental bias, donors of different ages were randomly spread across the sequencing lanes. The study analyzed two additional independent replicas of 1 million unique cDNA reads from the same blood draw for two donors, one aged 18 to 30 and one aged 80 or older. Overall study outcomes, separate from this receptor: Observed TCR beta diversity per million T cells fell roughly linearly with age, and a significant reduction was already apparent by age around 40. Since profiling was done on bulk unsorted PBMCs, naive and antigen-experienced compartments could not be conclusively compared. The percentage of naive T cells measured by flow cytometry correlated strongly with observed TCR beta diversity. Total diversity estimates from one million sequenced T cells were considered lower bounds and underestimates. Because the CMV infection status of the donors was unknown, age-related changes in expanded clonotypes may potentially have been confounded. Compared with the aged group, the long-lived group had more naive CD4+ T cells, fewer expanded clones and increased TCR diversity, a pattern suggesting age selection.

The roughly 39 donors, aged roughly 6 to 100 years, were systemically healthy Caucasian individuals from Russia. Each donor gave around 9.5 milliliters of peripheral blood, collected into EDTA-treated Vacutainer tubes. Ficoll-Paque density-gradient centrifugation was used to isolate PBMCs, with at least 7 million per sample. Trizol reagent was used to extract total RNA from the PBMCs, yielding at least 6 micrograms per sample. The percentages of naive CD45RAhigh/CD27high T cells were determined by flow cytometry on a PBMC aliquot from every donor. From the cysteine through the phenylalanine, the CDR3 covers 15 amino acids. The retained sequence is limited to the CDR3, 45 bases, with the frame set at the first base. V ends up 4 bases short and J 8 bases short, with an unmatched junction base count of 7. Reading the germline V gene (reference sequence) gives CDR1 SEHNR and CDR2 FQNEAQ. The method behind the library was 5' RACE. A second PCR of roughly 7 to 11 cycles was performed with a sample-barcoded 5' primer and a J-beta primer mix. Each TCR beta cDNA molecule received a unique molecular identifier from a template-switch 5' adaptor carrying 12 random nucleotides. Each sample yielded at least 2.5 million CDR3-containing paired-end reads. First-strand cDNA was synthesized from all RNA with the Mint cDNA synthesis kit, primed by a TRBC-specific oligonucleotide. After uracil-DNA glycosylase treatment, a first 18-cycle PCR used universal primers M1SS and BC2_uni_R on all cDNA. The authors' analysis ran thus. Each sample was normalized by randomly selecting 1 million high-quality reads, each carrying a distinct molecular identifier. Reads with shared molecular identifiers were discarded instead of being binned into consensus sequences. MiTCR, run with a Q25 quality threshold and the strictest error-elimination algorithm, handled CDR3 identification, clonotype clustering and error correction. A nonparametric unseen species model using Euler transformation provided a lower-bound estimate of total TCR beta diversity. The public sequencing data were trimmed at Q25 with fastp and processed into clonotypes with MiXCR by TCRdb, which kept only in-frame beta chains. A single entry per CDR3 protein holds the most common genes and DNA from its merged rows. TCRdb's processing, not the authors' own work, is the source of the V and J calls. The sample table contains around 1,800,000 distinct CDR3 sequences; only one count was recorded for about 39% of them. 20% to 25% of the sample is held by the ten biggest clonotypes.

The chain uses TRBV7-9 and TRBJ2-1, and TRBD2 matches 11 of the central bases. This TCR derives from a human donor in good health. Sequenced sample: blood. The nucleotide sequence is given as TGTGCCAGCAGCTCGGGACTAGCGGTTACGGATGAGCAGTTCTTC. Its amino acids are CASSSGLAVTDEQFF.